This T cell receptor (beta chain) was sequenced for a study of regulatory T cells in long-lasting Graves disease (dated by TCRdb to about 2021). Background on the whole study: In the newly diagnosed Graves' disease group, patients had been taking antithyroid drugs for less than 3 months. Patients with persistent Graves' disease were compared with patients with newly diagnosed Graves' disease using TCR sequencing and RNA sequencing of peripheral blood. The study was registered as a clinical trial and conducted in China. TCR sequencing covered 13 persistent and roughly 20 newly diagnosed Graves' disease patients, 33 samples in total.

The time point label, read with the paper, signifies: newly diagnosed GD, antithyroid drugs for less than 3 months. RNA was extracted from PBMCs in TRIzol for both TCR sequencing and RNA sequencing. The diagnosis of Graves' disease followed American Thyroid Association guidelines. The patients came from an endocrinology department in Xi'an, China. Each patient gave around 9.2 milliliters of peripheral blood, collected in an EDTA anticoagulant tube. Ficoll Paque Plus density gradient separation was used to isolate PBMCs, and no further T cell sorting was done. An Agilent 2100 Bioanalyzer and agarose gel were used to assess RNA quality, and a NanoDrop 2000 was used to measure RNA concentration. The cysteine opens and the phenylalanine closes a CDR3 of 16 amino acids. Just CDR3 DNA is preserved here, 48 bases in frame from base 1. CDR1 PRHDT and CDR2 FYEKMQ are derived from the germline V gene (reference sequence). Trimming removed 4 bases from V and 5 bases from J; the gene matches leave 13 bases unexplained.

This clonotype was picked up many times. Its antigen remains undetermined. No much larger clone is present one base from it, and per-base qualities are unavailable. Libraries came from multiplex PCR. TCRdb records Illumina HiSeq 4000 as the sequencer. iRepertoire HTBI primers and Arm-PCR amplification of CDR3 regions were used to construct TCR beta libraries. Before sequencing, the PCR products underwent gel purification. Regarding the original processing steps: Gene usage analysis of CDR3 amino acid clonotypes relied on the roughly 58 TRBV and about 15 TRBJ segments identified across samples. COPE and FqMerger were used to merge the filtered high-quality paired reads into contigs. BLAST was used to align contigs to IMGT TRBV, TRBD and TRBJ reference genes, and CDR3 was defined according to IMGT. Any clonotype with a frequency above 0.1% was classified as a highly expanded clone. Repertoire diversity was measured by Shannon entropy, and V-J evenness by the Gini coefficient. A clonotype found in more than one individual was treated as public. TCRdb trimmed public reads at Q25 via fastp, called clones via MiXCR and kept in-frame beta chains. Every distinct CDR3 protein forms one entry, paired with its most common genes and DNA. These V and J calls rely on TCRdb rather than the paper's analysis. The sample table records approximately 540,000 distinct CDR3 sequences; around 12% of these occur just once. The ten largest clones add up to 8% to 10% of the sample.

The paper's findings and limits, for the study overall: Preferential use of TRBV28, TRBJ1-2 and TRBJ2-5 was observed in persistent disease, whereas TRBV20-1 and TRBJ2-1 were favored in newly diagnosed disease. Sequencing and analysis were limited to the TCR beta chain. As a limitation, the authors acknowledged that the small sample size may reduce accuracy. Patients with persistent disease shared more public clonotypes (over 2,500) than newly diagnosed patients did (approximately 990). Compared with newly diagnosed patients, patients with persistent Graves' disease had lower TCR Shannon entropy and fewer highly expanded clones, which suggests clonal expansion. The study examined only peripheral blood because the primary lesion, thyroid tissue, could not be accessed.

This same sample was also part of a study on T cells in Graves' hyperthyroidism and ophthalmopathy. The second study reports: Stable Graves' hyperthyroidism was defined as no progression to ophthalmopathy during 18 months of follow-up. Hyperthyroidism patients were newly diagnosed, had a disease duration of under 2 months, and were aged 18 to 65 years. Any patient with an uncontrolled infection, another autoimmune disease, pregnancy or lactation was excluded. Diagnoses relied on clinical symptoms, serum thyroxine and TRAb, thyroid ultrasound and orbital computed tomography. The first round of RT-PCR for the TCR CDR3 was performed with the HTBI primer set and the Qiagen OneStep RT-PCR kit. Most expanded thyroid clonotypes (frequency above 0.001) were also found in blood, which suggests that blood repertoires may mirror thyroid immune responses. In cross-validation, a model built on a 13 V-J signature told ophthalmopathy apart from stable hyperthyroidism with 85% to 90% sensitivity and approximately 81% specificity, and in testing the same model reached 80%/75%. In validation, the model predicted progression to ophthalmopathy a median of approximately 6.6 months before onset, with around 70% sensitivity and about 72% specificity. TCR V-J signatures able to tell the groups apart were searched for in a discovery cohort of approximately 95 patients, of whom more than 40 had Graves' ophthalmopathy and around 58 had stable Graves' hyperthyroidism. Prospective prediction of ophthalmopathy was tested in an independent validation cohort of some 19 hyperthyroidism patients and 17 patients who later progressed to ophthalmopathy. The 100 discovery patients were randomly split 7:3 into training and test sets. Thyroid tissue and blood T-cell repertoires from about six Graves' hyperthyroidism patients were also compared in the study. Following sampling, methimazole starting at 30 mg daily was given to hyperthyroidism patients, and high-dose intravenous methylprednisolone was given to ophthalmopathy patients. The libraries were constructed in a second round of multiplex PCR and then size-selected and purified. Sequencing of the libraries was done on an Illumina HiSeq2000 using paired-end 100 bp reads. SOAPnuke was used to process the raw data, throwing out any read that contained adapters or uncalled bases, had a mean Phred below 15, or lacked an exact constant-primer or identifier match. High-quality paired reads were merged with COPE v1.2.5, and unique nucleotide sequences were defined as clonotypes. MiTCR v1.1 was used to align the clonotypes against IMGT TRBV, TRBD and TRBJ reference segments. The analysis included only V-J combinations with a frequency above 0.0001, which together covered roughly 99% of the repertoires. The TCS score was defined as F50 (clonal expansion) divided by E x V (chaos), with BLOSUM62-based TCRdist calculated between CDR3 peptides within each V-J. Welch's t-statistics and random forest reduced fewer than 600 V-J features to 13, which were used in a naive Bayes classifier (R e1071). Sample size was not statistically predetermined, and blinding of investigators to group allocation was not performed. The paper reports TCR Vbeta CDR3 sequencing of 140 or so peripheral blood samples: under 45 ophthalmopathy, around 80 hyperthyroidism and 17 progressor patients.

Sequencing used peripheral blood mononuclear cells (PBMCs), obtained at new diagnosis, from a patient treated with antithyroid drugs. This receptor chain uses TRBV13 and TRBJ2-7, with 8 junctional bases fitting TRBD2. This receptor was obtained from a woman younger than 45 with Graves disease. Donor details come from another sample of the same person, matched by shared clones. The DNA sequence reads TGTGCCAGCAGCTCGCGTTCGGGGGGGTTCCACCACGAGCAGTACTTC. This encodes CASSSRSGGFHHEQYF.